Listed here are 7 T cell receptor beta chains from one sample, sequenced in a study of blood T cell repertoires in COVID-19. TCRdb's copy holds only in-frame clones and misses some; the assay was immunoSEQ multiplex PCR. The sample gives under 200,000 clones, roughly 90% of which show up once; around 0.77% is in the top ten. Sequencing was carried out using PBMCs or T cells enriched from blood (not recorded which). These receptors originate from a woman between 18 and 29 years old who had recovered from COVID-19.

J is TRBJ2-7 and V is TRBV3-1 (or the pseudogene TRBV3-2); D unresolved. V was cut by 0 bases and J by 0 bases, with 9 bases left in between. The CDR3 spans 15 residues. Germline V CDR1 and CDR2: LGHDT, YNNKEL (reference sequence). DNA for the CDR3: TGTGCCAGCAGCCAAGATAGTTTCCCCTCCTACGAGCAGTACTTC. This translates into CASSQDSFPSYEQYF.

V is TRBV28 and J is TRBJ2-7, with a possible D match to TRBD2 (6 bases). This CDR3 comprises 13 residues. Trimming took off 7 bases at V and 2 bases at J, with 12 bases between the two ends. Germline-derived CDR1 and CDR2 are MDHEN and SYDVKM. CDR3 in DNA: TGTGCCAGCACGAGCGGGTTAACCTACGAGCAGTACTTC. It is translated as CASTSGLTYEQYF.

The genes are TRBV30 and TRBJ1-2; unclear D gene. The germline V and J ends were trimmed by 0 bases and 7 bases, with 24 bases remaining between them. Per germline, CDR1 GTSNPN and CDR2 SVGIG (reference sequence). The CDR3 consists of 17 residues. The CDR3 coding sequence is TGTGCCTGGAGTGTTATCCCCCCTTCGGTGGTTTCTATTGGCTACACCTTC. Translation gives CAWSVIPPSVVSIGYTF.

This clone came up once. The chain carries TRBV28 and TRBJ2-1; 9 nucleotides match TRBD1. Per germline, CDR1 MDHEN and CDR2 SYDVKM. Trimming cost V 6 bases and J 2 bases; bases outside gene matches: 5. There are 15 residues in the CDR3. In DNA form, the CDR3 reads TGTGCCAGCAGCAACAGGGGGCGAACCTACAATGAGCAGTTCTTC. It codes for CASSNRGRTYNEQFF.

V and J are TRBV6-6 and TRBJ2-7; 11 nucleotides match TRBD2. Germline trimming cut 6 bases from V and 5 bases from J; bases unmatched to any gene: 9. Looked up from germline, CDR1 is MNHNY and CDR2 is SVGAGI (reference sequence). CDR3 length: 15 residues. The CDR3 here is CASRVASGRFDEQYF. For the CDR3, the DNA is TGTGCCAGCAGAGTCGCTAGCGGGAGGTTCGACGAGCAGTACTTC.

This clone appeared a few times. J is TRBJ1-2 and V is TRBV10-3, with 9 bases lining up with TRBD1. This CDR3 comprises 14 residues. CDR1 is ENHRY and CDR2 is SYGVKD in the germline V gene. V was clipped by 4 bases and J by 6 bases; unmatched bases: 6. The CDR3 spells CAISGRDREDGYTF. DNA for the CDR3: TGTGCCATCAGTGGGCGGGACAGGGAAGATGGCTACACCTTC.

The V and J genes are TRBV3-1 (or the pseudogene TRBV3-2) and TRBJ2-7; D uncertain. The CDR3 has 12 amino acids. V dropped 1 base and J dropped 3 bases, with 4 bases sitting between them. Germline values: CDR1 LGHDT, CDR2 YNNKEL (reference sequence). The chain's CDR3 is CASSQVFYEQYF. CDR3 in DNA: TGTGCCAGCAGCCAAGTCTTCTACGAGCAGTACTTC.